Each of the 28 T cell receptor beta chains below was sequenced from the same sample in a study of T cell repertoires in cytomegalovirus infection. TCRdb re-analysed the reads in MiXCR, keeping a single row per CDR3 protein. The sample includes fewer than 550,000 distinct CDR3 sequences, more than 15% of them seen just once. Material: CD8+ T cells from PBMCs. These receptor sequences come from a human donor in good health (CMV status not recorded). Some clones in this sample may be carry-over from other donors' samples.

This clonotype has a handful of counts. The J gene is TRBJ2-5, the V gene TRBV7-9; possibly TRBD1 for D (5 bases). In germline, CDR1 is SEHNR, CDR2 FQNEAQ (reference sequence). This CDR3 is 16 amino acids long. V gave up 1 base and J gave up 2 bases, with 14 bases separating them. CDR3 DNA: TGTGCCAGCAGCTTAGTAACAGGCGGCCGGCAAGAGACCCAGTACTTC. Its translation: CASSLVTGGRQETQYF.

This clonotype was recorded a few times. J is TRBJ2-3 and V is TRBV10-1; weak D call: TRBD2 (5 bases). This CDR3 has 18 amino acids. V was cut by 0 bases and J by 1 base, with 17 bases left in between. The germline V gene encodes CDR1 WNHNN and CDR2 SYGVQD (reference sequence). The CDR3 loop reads CASSESTRALGGTDTQYF. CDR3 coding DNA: TGCGCCAGCAGTGAGTCGACTCGGGCGTTGGGAGGCACAGATACGCAGTATTTT.

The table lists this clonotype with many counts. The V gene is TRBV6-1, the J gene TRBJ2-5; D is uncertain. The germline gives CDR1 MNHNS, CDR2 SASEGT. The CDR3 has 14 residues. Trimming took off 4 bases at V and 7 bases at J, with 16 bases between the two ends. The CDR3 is CASSAQRQSMTQYF. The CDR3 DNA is TGTGCCAGCAGTGCCCAGAGACAATCCATGACCCAGTACTTC.

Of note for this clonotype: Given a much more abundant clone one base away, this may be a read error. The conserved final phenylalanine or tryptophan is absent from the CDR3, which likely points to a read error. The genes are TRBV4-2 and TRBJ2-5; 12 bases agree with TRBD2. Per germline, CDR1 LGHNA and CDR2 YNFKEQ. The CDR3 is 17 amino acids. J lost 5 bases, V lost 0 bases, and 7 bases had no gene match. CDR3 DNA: TGTGCCAGCAGCCAAGAGATGCTAGCGGGGGGGGTGGAGACCCAGTACTTA. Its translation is CASSQEMLAGGVETQYL.

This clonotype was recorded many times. As DNA, the CDR3 is TGTGCCAGCCTAAGTCGGGAGAACCTAGCCAAAAACATTCAGTACTTC. Protein product: CASLSRENLAKNIQYF. The rearrangement links TRBV2 to TRBJ2-4, with D maybe TRBD2 (6 bases). CDR3 length: 16 residues. From germline, CDR1 is SNHLY and CDR2 FYNNEI. V lost 8 bases to trimming and J lost 0 bases, with 17 bases between them.

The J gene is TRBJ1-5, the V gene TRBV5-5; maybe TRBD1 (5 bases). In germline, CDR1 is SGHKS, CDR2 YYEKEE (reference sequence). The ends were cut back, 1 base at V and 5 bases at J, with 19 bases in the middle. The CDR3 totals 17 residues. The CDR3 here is CASSLIRVGVNDQPQHF. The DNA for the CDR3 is TGTGCCAGCAGCTTGATCAGGGTGGGAGTCAATGATCAGCCCCAGCATTTT. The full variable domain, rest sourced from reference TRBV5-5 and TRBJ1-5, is DAGVTQSPTHLIKTRGQQVTLRCSPISGHKSVSWYQQVLGQGPQFIFQYYEKEERGRGNFPDRFSARQFPNYSSELNVNALLLGDSALYLCASSLIRVGVNDQPQHFGDGTRLSIL.

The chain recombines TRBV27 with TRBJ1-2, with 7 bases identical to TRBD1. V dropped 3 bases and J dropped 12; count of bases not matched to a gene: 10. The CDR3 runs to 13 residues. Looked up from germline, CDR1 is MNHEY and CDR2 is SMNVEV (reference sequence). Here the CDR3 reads CASSFSRQGGNTF. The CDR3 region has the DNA TGTGCCAGCAGTTTTAGTAGACAGGGCGGAAACACCTTC.

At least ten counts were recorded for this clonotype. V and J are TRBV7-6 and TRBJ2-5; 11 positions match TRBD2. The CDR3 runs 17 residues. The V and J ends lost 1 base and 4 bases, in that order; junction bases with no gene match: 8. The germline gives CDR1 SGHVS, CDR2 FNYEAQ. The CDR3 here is CASSLVPLAGEGETQYF. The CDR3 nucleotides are TGTGCCAGCAGCTTAGTCCCACTAGCGGGAGAGGGAGAGACCCAGTACTTC. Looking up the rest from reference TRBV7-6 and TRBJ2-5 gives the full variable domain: GAGVSQSPRYKVTKRGQDVALRCDPISGHVSLYWYRQALGQGPEFLTYFNYEAQQDKSGLPNDRFSAERPEGSISTLTIQRTEQRDSAMYRCASSLVPLAGEGETQYFGPGTRLLVL.

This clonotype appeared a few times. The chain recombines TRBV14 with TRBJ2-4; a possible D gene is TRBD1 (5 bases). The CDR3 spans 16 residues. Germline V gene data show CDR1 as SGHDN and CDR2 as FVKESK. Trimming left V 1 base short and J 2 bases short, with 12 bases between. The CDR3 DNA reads TGTGCCAGCAGCCAAGGGACACCTCCACCCAAAAACATTCAGTACTTC. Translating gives CASSQGTPPPKNIQYF. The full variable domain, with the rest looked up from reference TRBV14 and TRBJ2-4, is EAGVTQFPSHSVIEKGQTVTLRCDPISGHDNLYWYRRVMGKEIKFLLHFVKESKQDESGMPNNRFLAERTGGTYSTLKVQPAELEDSGVYFCASSQGTPPPKNIQYFGAGTRLSVL.

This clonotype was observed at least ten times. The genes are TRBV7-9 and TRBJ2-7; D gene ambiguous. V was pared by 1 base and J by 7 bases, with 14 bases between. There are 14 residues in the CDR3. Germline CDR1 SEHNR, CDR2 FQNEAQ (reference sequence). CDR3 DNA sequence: TGTGCCAGCAGCTTAGTGGCACCAATGGGGGAGCAGTACTTC. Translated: CASSLVAPMGEQYF.

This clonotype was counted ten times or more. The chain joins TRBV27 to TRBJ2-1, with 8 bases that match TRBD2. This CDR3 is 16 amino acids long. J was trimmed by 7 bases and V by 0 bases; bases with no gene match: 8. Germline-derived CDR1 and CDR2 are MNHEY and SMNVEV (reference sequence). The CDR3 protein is CASSLSSGTVSNEQFF. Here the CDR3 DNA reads TGTGCCAGCAGTTTATCTAGCGGGACTGTATCGAATGAGCAGTTCTTC.

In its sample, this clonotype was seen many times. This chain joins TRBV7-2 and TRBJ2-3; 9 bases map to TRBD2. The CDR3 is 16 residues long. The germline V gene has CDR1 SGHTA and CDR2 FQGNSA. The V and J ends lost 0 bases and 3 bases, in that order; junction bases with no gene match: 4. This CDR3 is CASSLAYTSGTDTQYF. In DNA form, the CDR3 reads TGTGCCAGCAGCTTAGCATACACTAGCGGGACAGATACGCAGTATTTT.

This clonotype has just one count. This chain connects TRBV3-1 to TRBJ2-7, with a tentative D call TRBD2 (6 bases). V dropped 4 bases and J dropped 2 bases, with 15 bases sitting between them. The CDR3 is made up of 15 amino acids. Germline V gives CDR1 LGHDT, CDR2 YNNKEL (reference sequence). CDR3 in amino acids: CASSPWGTLTYEQYF. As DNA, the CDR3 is TGTGCCAGCAGCCCCTGGGGGACTCTTACCTACGAGCAGTACTTC.

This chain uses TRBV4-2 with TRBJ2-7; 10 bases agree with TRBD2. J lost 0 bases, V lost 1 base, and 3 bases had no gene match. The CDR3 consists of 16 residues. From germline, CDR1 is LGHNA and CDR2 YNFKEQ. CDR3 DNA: TGTGCCAGCAGCCAAGTAGCGGGAGGACCCTCCTACGAGCAGTACTTC. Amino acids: CASSQVAGGPSYEQYF.

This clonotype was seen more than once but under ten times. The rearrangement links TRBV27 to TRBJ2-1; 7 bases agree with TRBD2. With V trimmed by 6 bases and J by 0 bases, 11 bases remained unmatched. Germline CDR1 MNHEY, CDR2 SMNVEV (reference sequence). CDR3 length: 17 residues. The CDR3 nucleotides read TGTGCCAGCAGGGGGGGGGGTAGGGTGAGCTCCTACAATGAGCAGTTCTTC. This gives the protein CASRGGGRVSSYNEQFF.

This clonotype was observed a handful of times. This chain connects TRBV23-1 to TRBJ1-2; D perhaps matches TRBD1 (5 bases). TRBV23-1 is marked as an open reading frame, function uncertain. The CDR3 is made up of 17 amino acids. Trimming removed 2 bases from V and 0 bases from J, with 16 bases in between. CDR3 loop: CASSQAQGVQPNYGYTF. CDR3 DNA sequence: TGCGCCAGCAGTCAAGCGCAGGGAGTTCAACCTAACTATGGCTACACCTTC.

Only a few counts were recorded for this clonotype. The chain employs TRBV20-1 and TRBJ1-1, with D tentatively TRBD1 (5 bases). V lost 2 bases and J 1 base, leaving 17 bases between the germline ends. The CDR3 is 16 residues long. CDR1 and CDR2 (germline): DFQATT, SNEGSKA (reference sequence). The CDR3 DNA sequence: TGCAGTGCTAGATCGGGGGACGAGTCTACGAACACTGAAGCTTTCTTT. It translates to CSARSGDESTNTEAFF.

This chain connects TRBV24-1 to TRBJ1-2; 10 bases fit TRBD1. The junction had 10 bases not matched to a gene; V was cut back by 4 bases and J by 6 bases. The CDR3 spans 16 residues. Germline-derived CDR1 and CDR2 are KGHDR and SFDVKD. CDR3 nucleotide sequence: TGTGCCACCAGTGAGGCCGGGACAGGGGATGGGCATGGCTACACCTTC. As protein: CATSEAGTGDGHGYTF.

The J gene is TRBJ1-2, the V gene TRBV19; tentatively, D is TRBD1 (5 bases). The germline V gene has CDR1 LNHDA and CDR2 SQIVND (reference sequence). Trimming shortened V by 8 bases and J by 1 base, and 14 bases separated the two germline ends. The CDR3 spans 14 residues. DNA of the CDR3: TGTGCCAGTGACCCTGGCAGGGATAACTATGGCTACACCTTC. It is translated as CASDPGRDNYGYTF.

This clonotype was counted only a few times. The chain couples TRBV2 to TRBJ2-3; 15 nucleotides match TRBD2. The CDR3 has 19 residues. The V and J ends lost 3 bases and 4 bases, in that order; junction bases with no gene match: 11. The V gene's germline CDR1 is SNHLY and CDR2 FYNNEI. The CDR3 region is CASSDEGLAGGRVADTQYF. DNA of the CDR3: TGTGCCAGCAGTGATGAAGGACTAGCGGGGGGGCGGGTCGCAGATACGCAGTATTTT.

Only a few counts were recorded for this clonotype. The CDR3 sequence is CASSQDHRGTQYF. CDR3 bases: TGTGCCAGCAGCCAAGACCACCGCGGGACCCAGTACTTC. The rearrangement links TRBV3-1 to TRBJ2-5; no definite D call. Per germline, CDR1 LGHDT and CDR2 YNNKEL (reference sequence). The V end was cut by 0 bases, the J end by 7 bases, with 9 bases between. This CDR3 is built from 13 residues.

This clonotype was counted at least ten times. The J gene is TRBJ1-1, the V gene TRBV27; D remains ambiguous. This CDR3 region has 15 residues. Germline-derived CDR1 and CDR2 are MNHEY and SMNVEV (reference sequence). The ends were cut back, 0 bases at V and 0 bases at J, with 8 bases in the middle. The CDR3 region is CASSLSRTVNTEAFF. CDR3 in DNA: TGTGCCAGCAGTTTATCACGGACGGTGAACACTGAAGCTTTCTTT.

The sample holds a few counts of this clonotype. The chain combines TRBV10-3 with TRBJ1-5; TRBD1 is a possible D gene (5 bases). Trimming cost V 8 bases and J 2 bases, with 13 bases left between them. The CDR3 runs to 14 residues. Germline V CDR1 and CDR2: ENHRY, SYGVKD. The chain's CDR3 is CAIGGGGRNQPQHF. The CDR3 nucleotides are TGTGCCATCGGGGGGGGAGGGCGCAATCAGCCCCAGCATTTT.

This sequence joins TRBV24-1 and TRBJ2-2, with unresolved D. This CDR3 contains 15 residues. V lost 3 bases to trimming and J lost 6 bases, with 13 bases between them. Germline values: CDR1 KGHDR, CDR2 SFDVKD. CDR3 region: CATSDPTDASGELFF. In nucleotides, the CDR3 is TGTGCCACCAGTGATCCCACTGACGCATCCGGGGAGCTGTTTTTT.

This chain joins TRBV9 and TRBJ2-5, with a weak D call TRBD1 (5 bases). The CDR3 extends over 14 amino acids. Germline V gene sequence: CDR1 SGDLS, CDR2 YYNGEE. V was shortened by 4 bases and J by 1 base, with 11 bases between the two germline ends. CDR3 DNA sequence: TGTGCCAGCAGCCCCCAGGGTTTCCAAGAGACCCAGTACTTC. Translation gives CASSPQGFQETQYF. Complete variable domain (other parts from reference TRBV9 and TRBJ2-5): DSGVTQTPKHLITATGQRVTLRCSPRSGDLSVYWYQQSLDQGLQFLIQYYNGEERAKGNILERFSAQQFPDLHSELNLSSLELGDSALYFCASSPQGFQETQYFGPGTRLLVL.

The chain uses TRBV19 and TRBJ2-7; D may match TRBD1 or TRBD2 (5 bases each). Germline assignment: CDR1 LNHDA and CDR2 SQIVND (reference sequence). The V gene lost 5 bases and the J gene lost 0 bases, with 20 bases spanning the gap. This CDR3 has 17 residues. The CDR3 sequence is CASSLEGLGASSYEQYF. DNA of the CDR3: TGTGCCAGTAGTCTCGAGGGGTTAGGGGCCAGCTCCTACGAGCAGTACTTC.

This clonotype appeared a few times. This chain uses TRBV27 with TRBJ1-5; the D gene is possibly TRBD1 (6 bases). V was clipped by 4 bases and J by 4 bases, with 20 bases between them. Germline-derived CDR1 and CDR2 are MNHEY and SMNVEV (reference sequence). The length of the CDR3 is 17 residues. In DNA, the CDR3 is TGTGCCAGCAGTTATTCCATTGGGGGGGCAGGGAATCAGCCCCAGCATTTT. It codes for CASSYSIGGAGNQPQHF.

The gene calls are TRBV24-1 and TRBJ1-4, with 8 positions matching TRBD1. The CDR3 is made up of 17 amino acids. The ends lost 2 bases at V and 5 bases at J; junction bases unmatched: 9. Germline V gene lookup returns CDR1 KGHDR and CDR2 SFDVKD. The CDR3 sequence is CATSDSAGQGWNEKLFF. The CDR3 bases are TGTGCCACCAGTGATTCGGCCGGACAGGGTTGGAATGAAAAACTGTTTTTT.